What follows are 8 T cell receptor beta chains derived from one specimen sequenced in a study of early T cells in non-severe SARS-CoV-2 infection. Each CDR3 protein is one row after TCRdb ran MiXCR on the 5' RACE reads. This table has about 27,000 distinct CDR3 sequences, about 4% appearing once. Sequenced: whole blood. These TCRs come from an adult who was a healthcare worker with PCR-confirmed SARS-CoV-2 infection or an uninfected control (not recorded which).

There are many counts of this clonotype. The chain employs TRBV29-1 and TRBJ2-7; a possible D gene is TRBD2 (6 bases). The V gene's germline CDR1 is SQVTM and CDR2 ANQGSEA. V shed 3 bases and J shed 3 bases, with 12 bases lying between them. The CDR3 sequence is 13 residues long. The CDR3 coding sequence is TGCAGCGTTGATGGAGGGTACGACTACGAGCAGTACTTC. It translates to CSVDGGYDYEQYF.

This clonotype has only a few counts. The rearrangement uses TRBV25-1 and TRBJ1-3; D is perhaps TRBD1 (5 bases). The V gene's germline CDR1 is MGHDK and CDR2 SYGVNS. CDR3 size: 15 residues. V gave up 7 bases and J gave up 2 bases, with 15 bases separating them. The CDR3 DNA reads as TGTGCCAGCATGTCTAGGGGAGGCGCTGGAAACACCATATATTTT. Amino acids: CASMSRGGAGNTIYF.

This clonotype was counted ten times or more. The CDR3 loop reads CASSPAQGHYGYTF. The CDR3 DNA follows: TGTGCCAGCAGCCCTGCACAGGGTCACTATGGCTACACCTTC. The chain has TRBV11-2 and TRBJ1-2; D may be TRBD1 (6 bases). Trimming took off 5 bases at V and 3 bases at J, with 13 bases between the two ends. The germline gives CDR1 SGHAT, CDR2 FQNNGV. The CDR3 has 14 residues.

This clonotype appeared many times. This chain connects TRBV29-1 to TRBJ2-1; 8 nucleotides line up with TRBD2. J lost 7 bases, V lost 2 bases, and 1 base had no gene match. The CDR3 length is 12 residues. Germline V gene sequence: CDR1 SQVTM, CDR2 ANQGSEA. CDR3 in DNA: TGCAGCGTTGAACCGGGGGGGAATGAGCAGTTCTTC. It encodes CSVEPGGNEQFF.

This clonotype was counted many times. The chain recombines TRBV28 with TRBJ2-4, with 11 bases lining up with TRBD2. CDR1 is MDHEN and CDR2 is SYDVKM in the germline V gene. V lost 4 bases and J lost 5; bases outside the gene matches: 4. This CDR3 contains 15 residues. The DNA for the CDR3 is TGTGCCAGCAGTTCATCGGGACTAGCGGAAAACATTCAGTACTTC. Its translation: CASSSSGLAENIQYF.

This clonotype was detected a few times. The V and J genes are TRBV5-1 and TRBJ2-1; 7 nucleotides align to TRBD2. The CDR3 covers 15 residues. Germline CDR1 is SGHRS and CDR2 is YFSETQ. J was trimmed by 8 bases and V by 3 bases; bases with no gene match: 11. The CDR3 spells CASSSELGGFDEQFF. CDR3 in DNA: TGCGCCAGCAGCTCTGAACTGGGGGGGTTTGATGAGCAGTTCTTC.

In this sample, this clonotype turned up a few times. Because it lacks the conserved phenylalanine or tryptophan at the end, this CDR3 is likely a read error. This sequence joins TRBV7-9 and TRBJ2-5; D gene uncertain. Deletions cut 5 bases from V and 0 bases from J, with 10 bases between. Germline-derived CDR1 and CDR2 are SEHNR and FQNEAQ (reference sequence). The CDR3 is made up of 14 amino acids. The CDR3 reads CASSLSMNQETQYS. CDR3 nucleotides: TGTGCCAGCAGCCTAAGTATGAACCAAGAGACCCAGTACTCC.

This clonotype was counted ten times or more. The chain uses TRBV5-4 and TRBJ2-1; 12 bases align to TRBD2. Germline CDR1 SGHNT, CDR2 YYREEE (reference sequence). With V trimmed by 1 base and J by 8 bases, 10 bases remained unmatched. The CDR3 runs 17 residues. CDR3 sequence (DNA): TGTGCCAGCAGCTTGCTGCTAGCGGGAGGGCTTATCGATGAGCAGTTCTTC. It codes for CASSLLLAGGLIDEQFF.